The sequence of this T cell receptor (beta chain) was determined in a study of CD8 T cells in ankylosing spondylitis. General study points: The authors reported significant enrichment of disease-linked clones in matched ankylosing spondylitis synovial fluid. A motif in TCR beta, a set of roughly eight highly homologous variants, appeared characteristic of ankylosing spondylitis blood.

Concerning this clonotype itself: Its antigen is not identified. This sequence may be a read error, since a much larger clone differs from it by one base.

In making TCR beta libraries, quantitative 5'-RACE with molecular barcodes was used. TCRdb analysed the 5' RACE reads with MiXCR anew, one entry per CDR3 protein. Here the sample spans around 250,000 distinct CDR3 sequences, around a tenth being singletons. CDR1 is DFQATT and CDR2 is SNEGSKA in the germline V gene (reference sequence). The CDR3 consists of 13 residues. Trimming pared 3 bases from V and 4 bases from J, leaving 12 bases between. Sequenced: blood, either unsorted or a sorted T cell fraction (not recorded which). The source is a male donor with ankylosing spondylitis or in good health (not recorded which). The chain has TRBV20-1 and TRBJ1-2; perhaps TRBD1 as D (5 bases). CDR3 protein: CSASAQGGYGYTF. In DNA, the CDR3 is TGCAGTGCTAGCGCCCAGGGCGGCTATGGCTACACCTTC.